The rows below give T cell receptor beta chains drawn from one sample of a study of T cell changes during pregnancy in multiple sclerosis. This table comes from immunoSEQ multiplex PCR, and its TCRdb copy is limited to in-frame clones, with some not included. The profile covers 40,000 to 65,000 clones, with around 92% appearing a single time and roughly 0.23% taken by the ten largest. The source material was CD4+ T cells from peripheral blood mononuclear cells, sampled in the third trimester of pregnancy. The receptor set was obtained from a female donor with multiple sclerosis, enrolled in a pregnancy study. CDR3s include the opening cysteine and the closing phenylalanine or tryptophan. The D gene is left open where the match is weak. A clone size is listed for some rows: how often the clone was seen (once, few, many), or a class if it is expanded.

j_call clone_size v_call d_call cdr3_nt cdr3_aa
TRBJ2-1 . TRBV27 TRBD2 TGTGCCAGCAGTTTGAAGGGTTGGGGGACTAGCGGTTACAATGAGCAGTTCTTC CASSLKGWGTSGYNEQFF
TRBJ2-7 . TRBV7-9 . TGTGCCAGCAGCCCAGGAGACAGTTCCTACGAGCAGTACTTC CASSPGDSSYEQYF
TRBJ2-1 . TRBV5-6 TRBD2 TGTGCCAGCAGCTTAAAACTAGCGGGATATAATGAGCAGTTCTTC CASSLKLAGYNEQFF
TRBJ1-2 . TRBV5-6 TRBD1 TGTGCCAGCAGCTTGACAGGGGAAGCTAACTATGGCTACACCTTC CASSLTGEANYGYTF
TRBJ2-4 . TRBV4-2 . TGTGCCAGCAGCCAAGAACCGGGAGTCAAAAACATTCAGTACTTC CASSQEPGVKNIQYF
TRBJ2-2 . TRBV2 TRBD1 TGTGCCACCTCCCTCAGCCGACAGGGTACCGGCGGGGAGCTGTTTTTT CATSLSRQGTGGELFF
TRBJ2-3 . TRBV18 TRBD2 TGTGCCAGCTCCCCCGGGCTAGCGGGGGGGCCAGGGGATACGCAGTATTTT CASSPGLAGGPGDTQYF
TRBJ1-1 . TRBV11-2 . TGTGCCAGCCAACCTCCCTGGCAGGGCAACACTGAAGCTTTCTTT CASQPPWQGNTEAFF
TRBJ2-1 once TRBV29-1 . TGCAGCGCCAGAGACCAGCAGGAGTTCTTC CSARDQQEFF
TRBJ1-4 . TRBV7-2 . TGTGCCAGCAGCTTCCAGTCGGTGTTAGAGGGTACCGGAAAACTGTTTTTT CASSFQSVLEGTGKLFF
TRBJ2-7 few TRBV4-2 . TGTGCCAGCAGCCCTGCATCCCAACAGGGTTTGGACTTC CASSPASQQGLDF
TRBJ1-4 few TRBV30 . TGTGCCTGGACCCCGGGGGGGGTGAAGAATGAAAAACTGTTTTTT CAWTPGGVKNEKLFF
TRBJ2-5 once TRBV11-3 . TGTGCCAGCAGTCAAGGCGGGTCAGGGAGGGAGACCCAGTACTTC CASSQGGSGRETQYF
TRBJ2-2 once TRBV29-1 TRBD1 TGCAGCGTTGGACAGGGTATAAACACCGGGGAGCTGTTTTTT CSVGQGINTGELFF
TRBJ1-4 . TRBV6-1 TRBD1 TGTGCCAGCAGGGACAGGGAGGGGAATGAAAAACTGTTTTTT CASRDREGNEKLFF
TRBJ2-7 . TRBV30 . TGTGCCTGGGGACGAGGGAGCGTCAACGAGCAGTACTTC CAWGRGSVNEQYF
TRBJ1-1 . TRBV30 . TGTGCCTGGAGTGTACGGAGAGGCACTGAAGCTTTCTTT CAWSVRRGTEAFF
TRBJ1-6 . TRBV19 . TGTGCCAGTAGTATTGTTCTTTTGAGAAATTCACCCCTCCACTTT CASSIVLLRNSPLHF
TRBJ1-1 few TRBV7-9 . TGTGCCAGCAGTTTAATCGGGGGGCCGAACACTGAAGCTTTCTTT CASSLIGGPNTEAFF
TRBJ1-2 . TRBV19 TRBD1 TGTGCCAGTAGATCTGGACAGGGGGAAGGCTACACCTTC CASRSGQGEGYTF